The clone carrying this TCR beta chain showed up many times. Its antigen is as yet unknown. The CDR3 runs to 13 residues. V gave up 5 bases and J gave up 0 bases, with 7 bases separating them. The data were obtained in a study of T-cell memory formation after mild COVID-19. Whole-study results and caveats: The authors did not confirm SARS-CoV-2 specificity of second-wave clones peaking day 37.

One entry per CDR3 protein results from TCRdb running MiXCR on the 5' RACE reads. The data show over 400,000 distinct CDR3 sequences, around 22% seen once. Sequenced: PBMCs or a T cell subset sorted from them (not recorded which). The TCR was taken from an adult woman who had mild COVID-19 (a few samples of this study predate the infection). Cell type and time point are not known. V usage is TRBV12-3 or TRBV12-4 and J usage is TRBJ1-1; no reliable D call. CDR3 residues: CASSRVMNTEAFF. CDR3 in DNA: TGTGCCAGCAGTCGGGTCATGAACACTGAAGCTTTCTTT.